Sequencing of this T cell receptor beta chain was carried out in a study of T cell repertoires in cytomegalovirus infection. Study context: An indication of both CMV infection and matching HLA type came from public TCR beta signatures. General study results and limits: CMV-specific TCR beta clonotypes restricted by HLA-C dominated the ex vivo response. The study identified carriers of CMV plus the relevant HLA from cumulative public TCR beta family frequency.

There are many counts of this clonotype. Antigen unknown. V was cut by 4 bases and J by 2 bases, with 10 bases left in between. This CDR3 comprises 14 residues. Germline lookup yields CDR1 SGHTA and CDR2 FQGNSA. TCRdb re-derived calls from the reads in MiXCR, one entry per CDR3 protein. The table has approximately 250,000 distinct CDR3 sequences, over 20% seen once; the top ten hold about 20%. The sample was CD8+ T cells from PBMCs. The chain carries TRBV7-2 and TRBJ2-3; the D is unclear. The receptor's source is a human donor in good health (CMV status not recorded). Some clones in this sample may be carry-over from other donors' samples. CDR3 amino acids: CASSSLGPTDTQYF. The DNA for the CDR3 is TGTGCCAGCAGCTCATTAGGGCCCACAGATACGCAGTATTTT.